The T cell receptor (beta chain) described here comes from a study of cytomegalovirus exposure and HLA in healthy donors. Points from the study as a whole: Several of the most significant clusters were apparently associated with common viral pathogens in a later analysis.

This CDR3 has 17 amino acids. Germline V gene lookup returns CDR1 SGHTA and CDR2 FQGNSA. Losses at the gene ends were 5 bases for V and 0 bases for J; bases not matched to a gene: 6. The PCR was carried out with 60 Vbeta primers and 13 Jbeta primers. As originally analysed: Later, some 75 million unique TCR beta chains were counted in an analysis, and approximately 10 million of them were shared. Produced via immunoSEQ multiplex PCR; TCRdb's table is partial and in-frame only. V and J calls and clone size are as listed in that table; D and trimming were resolved from the DNA. This sample yields about 92,000 clones, of which over 70% are seen a single time; about 1.2% belongs to the top ten. About this clone: The antigen is unknown.

V is TRBV7-2 and J is TRBJ2-1, with 11 bases that match TRBD2. The sequencing sample was made of PBMCs. The origin of this receptor is a girl aged 2-9 years in good health and CMV-seropositive. CDR3 in amino acids: CASSLPTSGISYNEQFF. As DNA, the CDR3 is TGTGCCAGCAGCCTGCCGACTAGCGGGATCTCCTACAATGAGCAGTTCTTC.